These T cell receptor beta chains were read from a single sample in a study of shared T cell receptors in the human thymus. Only in-frame clones appear in the TCRdb table, and some are missing; sequencing was by immunoSEQ multiplex PCR. The table lists 500,000 to 850,000 clones, 80% to 90% of them singletons. The sample was also reused in another study, on human thymus T cells.

Sequencing input: thymocytes. These receptors originate from a boy younger than two with a congenital heart defect. CDR3s include the opening cysteine and the closing phenylalanine or tryptophan. A D gene is named only where the DNA matches it firmly. Some rows mark clone size as missing; the rest say once, few, many or name a class of expanded clone.

V: TRBV15
J: TRBJ2-1
size: -
D: TRBD2
CDR3: CATSRDSLAGGYEQFF
DNA: TGTGCCACCAGCAGAGATTCGCTAGCGGGGGGGTATGAGCAGTTCTTC

V: TRBV7-9
J: TRBJ2-2
size: -
D: -
CDR3: CASSHGTIKNTGELFF
DNA: TGTGCCAGCAGCCACGGGACAATCAAGAACACCGGGGAGCTGTTTTTT

V: TRBV11-2
J: TRBJ2-1
size: few
D: -
CDR3: CASSLFTASVNVTYNEQFF
DNA: TGTGCCAGCAGCTTATTTACCGCTAGCGTCAATGTGACTTACAATGAGCAGTTCTTC

V: TRBV5-1
J: TRBJ2-3
size: once
D: -
CDR3: CASSLATLLDRDNTDTQYF
DNA: TGCGCCAGCAGCTTGGCGACCTTACTCGACCGGGACAACACAGATACGCAGTATTTT

V: TRBV7-3
J: TRBJ2-1
size: -
D: TRBD2
CDR3: CASSHAGGPGNEQFF
DNA: TGTGCCAGCAGCCACGCGGGGGGTCCTGGCAATGAGCAGTTCTTC

V: TRBV30
J: TRBJ2-7
size: -
D: TRBD2
CDR3: CAWSVRFFPGTSGLSYEQYF
DNA: TGTGCCTGGAGTGTACGTTTTTTTCCCGGGACTAGCGGGTTATCCTACGAGCAGTACTTC

V: TRBV27
J: TRBJ1-6
size: -
D: TRBD1
CDR3: CASTGGASSSYNSPLHF
DNA: TGTGCCAGCACAGGGGGCGCATCGAGCTCCTATAATTCACCCCTCCACTTT

V: TRBV7-9
J: TRBJ2-7
size: -
D: TRBD2
CDR3: CASSSLLAGVHPRYEQYF
DNA: TGTGCCAGCAGCTCGCTACTAGCGGGAGTCCACCCGAGGTACGAGCAGTACTTC

V: TRBV30
J: TRBJ2-1
size: -
D: -
CDR3: CAWSVRDEQFF
DNA: TGTGCCTGGAGTGTTAGAGATGAGCAGTTCTTC

V: TRBV5-4
J: TRBJ2-5
size: -
D: -
CDR3: CASSLVEGEKLETQYF
DNA: TGTGCCAGCAGCTTGGTCGAGGGGGAGAAACTGGAGACCCAGTACTTC

V: TRBV7-9
J: TRBJ2-2
size: -
D: TRBD1
CDR3: CASSPYNGTAQNTGELFF
DNA: TGTGCCAGCAGCCCTTATAATGGGACAGCCCAGAACACCGGGGAGCTGTTTTTT

V: TRBV30
J: TRBJ1-5
size: -
D: -
CDR3: CAGQSRGASNQPQHF
DNA: TGTGCCGGACAATCGCGGGGGGCTAGCAATCAGCCCCAGCATTTT

V: TRBV5-1
J: TRBJ1-1
size: -
D: -
CDR3: CASSSGHVGTEAFF
DNA: TGCGCCAGCAGCTCAGGGCACGTCGGCACTGAAGCTTTCTTT

V: TRBV4-1
J: TRBJ1-2
size: -
D: -
CDR3: CASRPDFWNYGYTF
DNA: TGCGCCAGCAGACCGGACTTTTGGAACTATGGCTACACCTTC

V: TRBV19
J: TRBJ1-6
size: -
D: TRBD1
CDR3: CASSRRTGYNSPLHF
DNA: TGTGCCAGTAGTAGACGGACAGGCTATAATTCACCCCTCCACTTT

V: TRBV28
J: TRBJ2-2
size: -
D: TRBD1
CDR3: CASRQGAQNTGELFF
DNA: TGTGCCAGCAGACAGGGGGCGCAGAACACCGGGGAGCTGTTTTTT

V: TRBV4-3
J: TRBJ1-6
size: once
D: TRBD1
CDR3: CASSQRPWRGRRNSPLHF
DNA: TGCGCCAGCAGCCAGCGCCCTTGGAGGGGGCGCCGAAATTCCCCCCTCCACTTT

V: TRBV27
J: TRBJ2-2
size: -
D: TRBD2
CDR3: CASSLSPAGDTGELFF
DNA: TGTGCCAGCAGTTTATCTCCAGCGGGAGACACCGGGGAGCTGTTTTTT

V: TRBV20-1
J: TRBJ1-4
size: -
D: -
CDR3: CSAGGGEKLFF
DNA: TGCAGTGCCGGGGGTGGTGAAAAACTGTTTTTT

V: TRBV7-8
J: TRBJ1-2
size: -
D: -
CDR3: CASSLASLYGYTF
DNA: TGTGCCAGCAGCTTAGCGTCCCTCTATGGCTACACCTTC

V: TRBV4-2
J: TRBJ1-1
size: few
D: TRBD1
CDR3: CASSQLKRGTGIGNTEAFF
DNA: TGTGCCAGCAGCCAACTCAAGCGCGGGACAGGGATCGGAAACACTGAAGCTTTCTTT

V: TRBV29-1
J: TRBJ2-3
size: -
D: -
CDR3: CSAGSTGPSDTQYF
DNA: TGCAGCGCCGGCAGTACAGGCCCCTCGGATACGCAGTATTTT

V: TRBV7-2
J: TRBJ2-7
size: -
D: -
CDR3: CASSLTYLREQYF
DNA: TGTGCCAGCAGCTTAACCTATCTGAGGGAGCAGTACTTC

V: TRBV4-1
J: TRBJ2-7
size: -
D: TRBD1
CDR3: CASSQGPGGSYEQYF
DNA: TGCGCCAGCAGCCAAGGACCAGGGGGCTCCTACGAGCAGTACTTC

V: TRBV19
J: TRBJ2-5
size: -
D: TRBD1
CDR3: CASMGQGQETQYF
DNA: TGTGCCAGTATGGGACAGGGACAAGAGACCCAGTACTTC

V: TRBV29-1
J: TRBJ2-7
size: -
D: -
CDR3: CSVGGPGDYEQYF
DNA: TGCAGCGTTGGTGGCCCAGGGGACTACGAGCAGTACTTC

V: TRBV7-9
J: TRBJ1-5
size: -
D: -
CDR3: CASTRGGNQPQHF
DNA: TGTGCCAGCACGAGGGGGGGAAATCAGCCCCAGCATTTT

V: TRBV7-2
J: TRBJ1-3
size: -
D: -
CDR3: CASRNRTSGGASSGNTIYF
DNA: TGTGCCAGCAGGAATAGGACTAGCGGGGGGGCTAGCTCTGGAAACACCATATATTTT

V: TRBV7-9
J: TRBJ1-1
size: few
D: TRBD1
CDR3: CASRPINTGGITEAFF
DNA: TGTGCCAGCAGGCCCATCAATACAGGGGGAATTACTGAAGCTTTCTTT

V: TRBV15
J: TRBJ2-5
size: -
D: -
CDR3: CATRVGRRGETQYF
DNA: TGTGCCACCAGAGTGGGACGGAGGGGAGAGACCCAGTACTTC

V: TRBV4-3
J: TRBJ2-5
size: -
D: TRBD1
CDR3: CASSQVDRGETQYF
DNA: TGCGCCAGCAGCCAAGTTGACAGGGGAGAGACCCAGTACTTC

V: TRBV14
J: TRBJ2-1
size: -
D: -
CDR3: CASRRGDYNEQFF
DNA: TGTGCCAGCAGACGGGGTGACTACAATGAGCAGTTCTTC

V: TRBV12-5
J: TRBJ2-3
size: -
D: TRBD2
CDR3: CASGLGTRRDTQYF
DNA: TGTGCTAGTGGTTTGGGGACTAGACGAGATACGCAGTATTTT

V: TRBV19
J: TRBJ1-6
size: -
D: -
CDR3: CASSIVSGFRRNSPLHF
DNA: TGTGCCAGTAGTATCGTTTCAGGGTTTCGAAGGAATTCACCCCTCCACTTT

V: TRBV10-1
J: TRBJ1-2
size: -
D: -
CDR3: CATPGCDGYTF
DNA: TGCGCCACACCAGGGTGTGATGGCTACACCTTC

V: TRBV5-1
J: TRBJ2-3
size: -
D: TRBD1
CDR3: CASSLVGQGAADTQYF
DNA: TGCGCCAGCAGCTTGGTGGGACAGGGGGCAGCAGATACGCAGTATTTT

V: TRBV14
J: TRBJ1-4
size: once
D: -
CDR3: CASSQDQGGKRWANEKLFF
DNA: TGTGCCAGCAGCCAAGATCAGGGAGGGAAGAGGTGGGCTAATGAAAAACTGTTTTTT

V: TRBV20-1
J: TRBJ2-7
size: -
D: -
CDR3: CSANPGHNF
DNA: TGCAGTGCAAACCCGGGACACAATTTC

V: TRBV4-3
J: TRBJ1-1
size: few
D: -
CDR3: CASSQARNTEAFF
DNA: TGCGCCAGCAGCCAAGCCAGGAACACTGAAGCTTTCTTT

V: TRBV28
J: TRBJ1-2
size: once
D: -
CDR3: CASSYQTGYRYGYTF
DNA: TGTGCCAGCAGCTACCAAACAGGCTACCGCTATGGCTACACCTTC

V: TRBV25-1
J: TRBJ2-7
size: -
D: -
CDR3: CASGPTVGGDEQYF
DNA: TGTGCCAGCGGCCCAACGGTCGGCGGAGACGAGCAGTACTTC

V: TRBV14
J: TRBJ2-2
size: -
D: -
CDR3: CASSRRRYSDSTGELFF
DNA: TGTGCCAGCAGCCGCCGTCGATATAGCGACTCTACCGGGGAGCTGTTTTTT

V: TRBV28
J: TRBJ2-1
size: -
D: TRBD2
CDR3: CASSPSRRESSYNEQFF
DNA: TGTGCCAGCAGTCCCAGCCGGCGGGAGTCCTCCTACAATGAGCAGTTCTTC

V: TRBV7-2
J: TRBJ1-1
size: -
D: TRBD1
CDR3: CASSIGTQGEAFF
DNA: TGTGCCAGCAGCATCGGAACACAGGGGGAAGCTTTCTTT

V: TRBV19
J: TRBJ1-2
size: -
D: -
CDR3: CASSIIAGYGYTF
DNA: TGTGCCAGTAGTATAATAGCAGGGTATGGCTACACCTTC

V: TRBV19
J: TRBJ2-2
size: -
D: -
CDR3: CATSGIFNTGELFF
DNA: TGTGCCACCTCAGGAATATTCAACACCGGGGAGCTGTTTTTT

V: TRBV5-1
J: TRBJ2-2
size: -
D: -
CDR3: CASSLPEAGRTGELFF
DNA: TGCGCCAGCAGCTTGCCTGAGGCAGGGAGGACCGGGGAGCTGTTTTTT

V: TRBV18
J: TRBJ2-7
size: -
D: -
CDR3: CASSPGRETYEQYF
DNA: TGTGCCAGCTCACCAGGACGGGAGACCTACGAGCAGTACTTC

V: TRBV18
J: TRBJ2-5
size: -
D: TRBD2
CDR3: CASSPPGTSVGWETQYF
DNA: TGTGCCAGCTCACCTCCCGGGACTAGCGTGGGTTGGGAGACCCAGTACTTC

V: TRBV5-8
J: TRBJ2-7
size: -
D: -
CDR3: CASSLTVVSYEQYF
DNA: TGTGCCAGCAGCTTGACAGTCGTCTCCTACGAGCAGTACTTC

V: TRBV28
J: TRBJ1-3
size: -
D: -
CDR3: CASSLRRGKENTIYF
DNA: TGTGCCAGCAGTTTACGCAGGGGAAAAGAAAACACCATATATTTT

V: TRBV11-3
J: TRBJ2-3
size: -
D: -
CDR3: CASSSRGQPTDTQYF
DNA: TGTGCCAGCAGCTCCAGGGGACAACCCACAGATACGCAGTATTTT

V: TRBV27
J: TRBJ1-3
size: -
D: -
CDR3: CASSLSGRGNTIYF
DNA: TGTGCCAGCAGTTTATCTGGCAGGGGAAACACCATATATTTT

V: TRBV7-8
J: TRBJ1-5
size: -
D: TRBD1
CDR3: CASSAGQGSFSNQPQHF
DNA: TGTGCCAGCAGCGCCGGACAGGGTTCTTTTAGCAATCAGCCCCAGCATTTT

V: TRBV7-2
J: TRBJ1-6
size: -
D: -
CDR3: CASGREDYNSPLHF
DNA: TGTGCCAGCGGCAGGGAGGACTATAATTCACCCCTCCACTTT